This T cell receptor (beta chain) is from a study of T cells in Graves' hyperthyroidism and ophthalmopathy. The CDR3 regions of TCR beta were amplified from RNA transcripts. During a first-round RT-PCR of the TCR CDR3, the HTBI primer set was used. In TCRdb, the multiplex PCR reads were re-called with MiXCR into one record per CDR3 protein. The sample has about 580,000 distinct CDR3 sequences, approximately 13% seen once. In this sample, this clonotype turned up many times. Deletions cut 3 bases from V and 4 bases from J, with 11 bases between. The CDR3 runs to 14 residues. Germline CDR1 reads KGHDR; CDR2 reads SFDVKD.

The rearrangement joins TRBV24-1 to TRBJ1-2, with unresolved D. What was sequenced was blood. The clonotype was recovered from a woman younger than 45 with Graves' hyperthyroidism that later progressed to Graves' ophthalmopathy. The CDR3 region has the DNA TGTGCCACCAGTGATCCCGGGCCTTCCTATGGCTACACCTTC. This encodes CATSDPGPSYGYTF.